Here is one T cell receptor (beta chain) with its context. Assay: immunoSEQ multiplex PCR; the TCRdb copy retains only in-frame clones and omits some. The sample has about 89,000 clones; just under 80% are singletons. Patients from Seattle were sampled longitudinally, starting during active infection. This specimen belongs to a study of blood T cell repertoires in COVID-19. The origin of this receptor is a man in his sixties or seventies with COVID-19, enrolled during active disease. Sequencing was performed on peripheral blood.

CDR3 protein: CASSPGQLNIQYF. The CDR3 nucleotides are TGTGCCAGCAGCCCGGGACAGTTAAACATTCAGTACTTC. V is TRBV11-2 and J is TRBJ2-4; 7 positions agree with TRBD1. V lost 5 bases and J lost 6; bases outside the gene matches: 4. Germline lookup yields CDR1 SGHAT and CDR2 FQNNGV. The CDR3 covers 13 residues.